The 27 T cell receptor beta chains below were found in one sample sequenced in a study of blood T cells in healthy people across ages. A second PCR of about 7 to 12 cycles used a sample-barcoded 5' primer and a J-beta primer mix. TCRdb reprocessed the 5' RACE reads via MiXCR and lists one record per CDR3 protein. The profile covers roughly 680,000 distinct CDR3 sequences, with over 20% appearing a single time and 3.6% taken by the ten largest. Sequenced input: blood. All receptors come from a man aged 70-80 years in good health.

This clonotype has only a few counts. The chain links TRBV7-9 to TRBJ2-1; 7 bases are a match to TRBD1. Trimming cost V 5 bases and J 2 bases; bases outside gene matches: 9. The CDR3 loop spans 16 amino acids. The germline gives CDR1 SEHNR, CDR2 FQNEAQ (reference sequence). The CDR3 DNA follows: TGTGCCAGCAGCGGATTGACAGGGAATCCCTACAATGAGCAGTTCTTC. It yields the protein CASSGLTGNPYNEQFF.

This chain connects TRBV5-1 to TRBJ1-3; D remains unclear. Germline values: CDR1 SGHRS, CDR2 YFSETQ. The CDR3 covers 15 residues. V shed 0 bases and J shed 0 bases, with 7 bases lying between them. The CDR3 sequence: CASSLVSPSGNTIYF. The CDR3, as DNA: TGCGCCAGCAGCTTGGTTTCCCCCTCTGGAAACACCATATATTTT.

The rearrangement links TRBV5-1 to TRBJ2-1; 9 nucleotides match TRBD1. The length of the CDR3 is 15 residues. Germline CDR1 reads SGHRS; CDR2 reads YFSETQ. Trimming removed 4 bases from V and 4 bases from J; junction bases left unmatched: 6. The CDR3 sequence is CASSATGQGYNEQFF. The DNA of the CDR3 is TGCGCCAGCAGCGCTACGGGACAGGGTTACAATGAGCAGTTCTTC.

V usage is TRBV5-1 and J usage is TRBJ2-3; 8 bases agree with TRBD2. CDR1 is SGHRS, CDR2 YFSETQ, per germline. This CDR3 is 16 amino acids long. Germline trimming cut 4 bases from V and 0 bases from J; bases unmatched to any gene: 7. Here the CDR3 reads CASSAGASGSTDTQYF. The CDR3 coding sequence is TGCGCCAGCAGCGCTGGCGCTAGCGGGAGCACAGATACGCAGTATTTT.

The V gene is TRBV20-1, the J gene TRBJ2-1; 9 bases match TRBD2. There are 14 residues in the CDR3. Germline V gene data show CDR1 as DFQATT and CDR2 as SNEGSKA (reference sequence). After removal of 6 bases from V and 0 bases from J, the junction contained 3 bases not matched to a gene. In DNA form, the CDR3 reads TGCAGTGCGATGACTAGCGGCTCCTACAATGAGCAGTTCTTC. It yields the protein CSAMTSGSYNEQFF.

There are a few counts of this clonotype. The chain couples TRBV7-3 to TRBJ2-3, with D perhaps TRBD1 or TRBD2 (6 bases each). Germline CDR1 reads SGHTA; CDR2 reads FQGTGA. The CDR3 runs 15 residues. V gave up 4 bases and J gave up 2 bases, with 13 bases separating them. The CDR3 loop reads CASSYGGGPTDTQYF. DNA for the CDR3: TGTGCCAGCAGCTACGGGGGCGGCCCCACAGATACGCAGTATTTT.

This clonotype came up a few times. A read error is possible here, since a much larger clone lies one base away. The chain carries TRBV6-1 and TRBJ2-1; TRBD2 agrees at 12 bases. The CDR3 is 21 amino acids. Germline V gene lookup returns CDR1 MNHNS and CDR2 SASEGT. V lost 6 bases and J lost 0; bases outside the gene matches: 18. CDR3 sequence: CASSPQGWASGRADSYNEQFF. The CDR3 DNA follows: TGTGCCAGCAGCCCCCAGGGGTGGGCTAGCGGGAGGGCCGACTCCTACAATGAGCAGTTCTTC.

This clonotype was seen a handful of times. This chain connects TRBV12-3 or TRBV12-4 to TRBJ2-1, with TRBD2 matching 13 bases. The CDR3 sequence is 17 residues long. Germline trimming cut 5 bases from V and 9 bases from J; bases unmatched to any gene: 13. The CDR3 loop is CASSLDSGTSGNSEQFF. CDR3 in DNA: TGTGCCAGCAGTCTCGATTCCGGGACTAGCGGGAACAGTGAGCAGTTCTTC.

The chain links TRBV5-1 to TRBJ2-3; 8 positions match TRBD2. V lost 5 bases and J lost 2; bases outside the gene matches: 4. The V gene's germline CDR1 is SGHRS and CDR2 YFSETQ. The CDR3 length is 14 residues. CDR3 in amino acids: CASRDGRDTDTQYF. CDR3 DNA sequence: TGCGCCAGCAGGGACGGGAGGGACACAGATACGCAGTATTTT. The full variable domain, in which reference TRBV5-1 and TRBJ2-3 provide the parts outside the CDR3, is KAGVTQTPRYLIKTRGQQVTLSCSPISGHRSVSWYQQTPGQGLQFLFEYFSETQRNKGNFPGRFSGRQFSNSRSEMNVSTLELGDSALYLCASRDGRDTDTQYFGPGTRLTVL.

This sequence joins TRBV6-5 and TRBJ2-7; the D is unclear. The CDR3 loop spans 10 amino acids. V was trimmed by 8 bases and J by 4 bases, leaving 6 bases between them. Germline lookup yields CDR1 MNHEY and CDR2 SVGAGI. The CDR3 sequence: CASGRYEQYF. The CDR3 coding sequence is TGTGCCAGCGGTAGGTACGAGCAGTACTTC.

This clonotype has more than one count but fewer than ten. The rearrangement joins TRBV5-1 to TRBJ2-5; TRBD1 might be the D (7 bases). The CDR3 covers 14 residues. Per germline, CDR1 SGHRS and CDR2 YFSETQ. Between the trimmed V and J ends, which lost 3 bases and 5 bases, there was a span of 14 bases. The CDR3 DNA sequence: TGCGCCAGCAGCTCCGCAGGGGGGTACGAGACCCAGTACTTC. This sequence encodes CASSSAGGYETQYF.

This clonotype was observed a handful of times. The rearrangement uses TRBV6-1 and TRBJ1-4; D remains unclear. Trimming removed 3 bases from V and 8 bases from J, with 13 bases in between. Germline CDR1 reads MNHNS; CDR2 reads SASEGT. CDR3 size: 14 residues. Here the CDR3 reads CASSEDLGREKLFF. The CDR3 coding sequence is TGTGCCAGCAGTGAGGACCTGGGGAGGGAAAAACTGTTTTTT.

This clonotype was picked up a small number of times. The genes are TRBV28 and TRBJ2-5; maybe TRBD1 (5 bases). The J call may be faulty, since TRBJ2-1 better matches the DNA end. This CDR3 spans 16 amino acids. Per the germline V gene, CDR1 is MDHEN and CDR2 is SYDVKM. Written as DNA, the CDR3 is TGTGCCAGCAGTTTGGGCCATTCAGGGACCTACAATGAGCAGTTCTTC. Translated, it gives CASSLGHSGTYNEQFF.

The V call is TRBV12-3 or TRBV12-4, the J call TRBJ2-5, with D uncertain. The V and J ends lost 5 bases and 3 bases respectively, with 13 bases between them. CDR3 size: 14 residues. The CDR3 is CASSPRGREETQYF. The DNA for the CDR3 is TGTGCCAGCAGTCCCCGTGGAAGGGAAGAGACCCAGTACTTC.

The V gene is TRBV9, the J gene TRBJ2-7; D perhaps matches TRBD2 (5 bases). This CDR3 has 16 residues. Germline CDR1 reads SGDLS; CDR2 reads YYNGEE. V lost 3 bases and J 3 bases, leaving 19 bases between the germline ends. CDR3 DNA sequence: TGTGCCAGCAGCGAGAGGAGTAGCGTTCTCTACTACGAGCAGTACTTC. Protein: CASSERSSVLYYEQYF.

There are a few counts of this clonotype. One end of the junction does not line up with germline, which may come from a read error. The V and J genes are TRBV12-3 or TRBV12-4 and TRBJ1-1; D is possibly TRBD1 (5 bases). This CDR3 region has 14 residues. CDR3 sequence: CASSPGLGTAEAFF. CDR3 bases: TGCGCCAGCAGCCCCGGTTTAGGGACCGCTGAAGCTTTCTTT.

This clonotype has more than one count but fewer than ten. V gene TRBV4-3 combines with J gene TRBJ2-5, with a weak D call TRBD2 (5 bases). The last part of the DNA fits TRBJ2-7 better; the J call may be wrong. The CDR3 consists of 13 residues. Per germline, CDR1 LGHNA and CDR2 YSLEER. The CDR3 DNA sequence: TGCGCCAGCAGCCTGGGTAGTCGGGGCGAGCAGTACTTC. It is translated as CASSLGSRGEQYF.

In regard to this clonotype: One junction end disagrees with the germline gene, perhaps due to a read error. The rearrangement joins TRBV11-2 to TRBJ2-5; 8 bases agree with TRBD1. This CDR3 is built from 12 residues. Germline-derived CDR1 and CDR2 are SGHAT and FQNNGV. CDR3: CASSSEGQGLVF. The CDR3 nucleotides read TGTGCCAGCAGCTCGGAAGGACAGGGTCTAGTCTTC.

The CDR3 region has the DNA TGTGCCAGCAGTCCCTGGGCGGGGGGGACAGATACGCAGTATTTT. Amino acids: CASSPWAGGTDTQYF. The V and J genes are TRBV2 and TRBJ2-3; 9 bases align to TRBD2. Germline CDR1 and CDR2: SNHLY and FYNNEI. The CDR3 consists of 15 residues. V was clipped by 5 bases and J by 3 bases; unmatched bases: 6.

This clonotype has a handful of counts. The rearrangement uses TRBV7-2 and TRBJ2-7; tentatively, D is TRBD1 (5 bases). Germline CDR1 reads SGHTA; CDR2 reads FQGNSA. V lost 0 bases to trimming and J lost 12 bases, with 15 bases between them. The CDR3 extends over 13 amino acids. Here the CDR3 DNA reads TGTGCCAGCAGCTTAGCGCAGGACACTTGGGTGTACTTC. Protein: CASSLAQDTWVYF.

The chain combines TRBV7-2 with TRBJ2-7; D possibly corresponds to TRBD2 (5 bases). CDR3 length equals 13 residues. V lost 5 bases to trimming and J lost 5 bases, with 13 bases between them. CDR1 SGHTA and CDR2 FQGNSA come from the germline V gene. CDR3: CASSPDGIDEQYF. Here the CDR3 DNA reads TGTGCCAGCAGCCCTGACGGGATCGACGAGCAGTACTTC.

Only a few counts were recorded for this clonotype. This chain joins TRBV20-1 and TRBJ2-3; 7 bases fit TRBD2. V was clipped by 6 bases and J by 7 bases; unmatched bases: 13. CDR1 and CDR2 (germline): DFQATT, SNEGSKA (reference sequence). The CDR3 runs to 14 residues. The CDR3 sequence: CSAQDPSGTYTQYF. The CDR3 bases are TGCAGTGCCCAGGACCCTAGCGGAACCTATACGCAGTATTTT.

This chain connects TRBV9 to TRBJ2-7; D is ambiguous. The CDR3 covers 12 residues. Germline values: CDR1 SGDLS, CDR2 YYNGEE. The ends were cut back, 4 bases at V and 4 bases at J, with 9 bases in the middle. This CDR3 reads CASSPTEYEQYF. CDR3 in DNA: TGTGCCAGCAGCCCGACCGAATACGAGCAGTACTTC. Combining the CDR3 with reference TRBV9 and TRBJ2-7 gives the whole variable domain DSGVTQTPKHLITATGQRVTLRCSPRSGDLSVYWYQQSLDQGLQFLIQYYNGEERAKGNILERFSAQQFPDLHSELNLSSLELGDSALYFCASSPTEYEQYFGPGTRLTVT.

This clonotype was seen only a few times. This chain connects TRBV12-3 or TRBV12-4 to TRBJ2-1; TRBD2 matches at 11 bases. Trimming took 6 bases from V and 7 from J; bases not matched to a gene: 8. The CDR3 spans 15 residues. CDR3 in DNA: TGTGCCAGCAGCAATCTAGCGGGAGGTGGAAATGAGCAGTTCTTC. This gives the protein CASSNLAGGGNEQFF.

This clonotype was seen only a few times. As DNA, the CDR3 is TGCAGTGCTATGACAGGGCAGCAGGAGACCCAGTACTTC. The encoded protein is CSAMTGQQETQYF. V and J are TRBV20-1 and TRBJ2-5; 7 bases are shared with TRBD1. J lost 5 bases, V lost 4 bases, and 7 bases had no gene match. The CDR3 has 13 amino acids. CDR1 DFQATT and CDR2 SNEGSKA come from the germline V gene (reference sequence).

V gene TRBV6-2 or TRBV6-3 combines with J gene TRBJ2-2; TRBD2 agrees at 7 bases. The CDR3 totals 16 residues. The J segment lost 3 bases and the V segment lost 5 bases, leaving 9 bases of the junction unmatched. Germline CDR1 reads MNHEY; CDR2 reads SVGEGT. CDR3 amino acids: CASSPRESIDTGELFF. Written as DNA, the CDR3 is TGTGCCAGCAGTCCGCGGGAGTCGATAGACACCGGGGAGCTGTTTTTT.

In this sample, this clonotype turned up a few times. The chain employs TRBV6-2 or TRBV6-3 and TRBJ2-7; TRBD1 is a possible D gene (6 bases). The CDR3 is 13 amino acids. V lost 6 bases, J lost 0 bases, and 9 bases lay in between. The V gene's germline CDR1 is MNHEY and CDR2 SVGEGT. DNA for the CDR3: TGTGCCAGCAGGCCGGACAGCTCCTACGAGCAGTACTTC. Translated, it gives CASRPDSSYEQYF.